This record concerns one T cell receptor beta chain sequence. This CDR3 comprises 17 residues. Germline V CDR1 and CDR2: SGHRS, YFSETQ. The V gene end was trimmed by 3 bases and the J gene end by 7 bases; junction bases not matched to a gene: 15. The source of the sample is a study of CD8+CD57+ T cells in acquired aplastic anemia. Study overall: An average of 3.2 ug of DNA was obtained from sorted CD4+ and CD8+ cells.

TCR beta VDJ combinations and CDR3 sequences were profiled from genomic DNA. TCRdb re-derived calls from the reads in MiXCR, one entry per CDR3 protein. In the table there are 200,000 to 250,000 distinct CDR3 sequences, almost 35% of which are singletons. This chain joins TRBV5-1 and TRBJ2-1, with 8 bases identical to TRBD1. The specimen sequenced was sorted CD4+, CD8+, or CD8+CD57+ T cells (not recorded which) from PBMCs. The source is a human donor in good health, serving as a control. CDR3 nucleotides: TGCGCCAGCAGCTGGAGCCCTCCCGGGACAGGCGCGAATGAGCAGTTCTTC. Translation: CASSWSPPGTGANEQFF.